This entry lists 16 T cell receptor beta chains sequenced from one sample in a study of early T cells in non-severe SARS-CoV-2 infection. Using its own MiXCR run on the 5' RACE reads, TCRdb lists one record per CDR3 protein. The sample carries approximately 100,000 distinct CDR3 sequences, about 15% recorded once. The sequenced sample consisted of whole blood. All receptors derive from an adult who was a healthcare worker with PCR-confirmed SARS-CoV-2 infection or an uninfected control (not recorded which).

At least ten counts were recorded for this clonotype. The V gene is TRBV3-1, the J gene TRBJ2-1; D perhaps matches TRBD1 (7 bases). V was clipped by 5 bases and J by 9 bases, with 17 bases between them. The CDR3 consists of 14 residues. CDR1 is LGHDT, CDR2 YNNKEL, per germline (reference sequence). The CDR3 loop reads CASSAGQRASEQFF. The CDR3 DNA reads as TGTGCCAGCAGCGCGGGACAGAGAGCAAGTGAGCAGTTCTTC.

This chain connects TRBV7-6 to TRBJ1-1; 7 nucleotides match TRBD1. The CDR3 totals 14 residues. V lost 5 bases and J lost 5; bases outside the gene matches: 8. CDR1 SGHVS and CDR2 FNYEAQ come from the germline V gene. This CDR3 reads CASSAETGRTEAFF. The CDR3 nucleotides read TGTGCCAGCAGCGCTGAGACAGGGCGGACTGAAGCTTTCTTT.

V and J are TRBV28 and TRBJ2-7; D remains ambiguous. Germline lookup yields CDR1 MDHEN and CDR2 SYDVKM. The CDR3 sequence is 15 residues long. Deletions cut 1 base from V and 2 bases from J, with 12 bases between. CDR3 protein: CASSLFFQETYEQYF. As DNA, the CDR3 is TGTGCCAGCAGTTTATTTTTCCAGGAAACCTACGAGCAGTACTTC.

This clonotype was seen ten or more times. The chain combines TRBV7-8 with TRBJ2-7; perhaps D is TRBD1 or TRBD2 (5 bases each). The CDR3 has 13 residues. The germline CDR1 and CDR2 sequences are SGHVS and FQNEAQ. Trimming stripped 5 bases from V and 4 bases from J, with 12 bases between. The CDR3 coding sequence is TGTGCCAGCAGCGACTCAGGGAGTTACGAGCAGTACTTC. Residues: CASSDSGSYEQYF.

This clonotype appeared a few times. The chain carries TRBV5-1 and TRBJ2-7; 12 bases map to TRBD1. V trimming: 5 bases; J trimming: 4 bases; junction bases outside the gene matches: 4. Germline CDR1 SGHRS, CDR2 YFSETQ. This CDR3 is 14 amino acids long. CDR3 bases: TGCGCCAGCAGACCGGGACAGGGGGCTTACGAGCAGTACTTC. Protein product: CASRPGQGAYEQYF.

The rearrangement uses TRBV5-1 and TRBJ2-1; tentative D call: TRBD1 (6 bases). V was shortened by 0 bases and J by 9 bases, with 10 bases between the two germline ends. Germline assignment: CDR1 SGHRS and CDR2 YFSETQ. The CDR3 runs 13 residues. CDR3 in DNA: TGCGCCAGCAGCTTGGTAACAGGGTCTGAGCAGTTCTTC. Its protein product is CASSLVTGSEQFF.

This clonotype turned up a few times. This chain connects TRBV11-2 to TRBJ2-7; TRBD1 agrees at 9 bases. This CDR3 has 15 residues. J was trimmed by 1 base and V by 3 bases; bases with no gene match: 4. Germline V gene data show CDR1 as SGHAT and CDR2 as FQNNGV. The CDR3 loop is CASSFPGTGSYEQYF. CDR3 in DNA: TGTGCCAGCAGCTTCCCCGGGACAGGGTCCTACGAGCAGTACTTC. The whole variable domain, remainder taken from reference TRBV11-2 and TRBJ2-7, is EAGVAQSPRYKIIEKRQSVAFWCNPISGHATLYWYQQILGQGPKLLIQFQNNGVVDDSQLPKDRFSAERLKGVDSTLKIQPAKLEDSAVYLCASSFPGTGSYEQYFGPGTRLTVT.

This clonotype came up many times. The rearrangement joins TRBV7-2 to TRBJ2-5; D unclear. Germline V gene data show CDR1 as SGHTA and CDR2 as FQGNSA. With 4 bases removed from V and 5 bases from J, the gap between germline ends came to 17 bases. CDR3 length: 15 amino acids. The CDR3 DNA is TGTGCCAGCAGCTCGAGTACTACTGGCCCGGAGACCCAGTACTTC. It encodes CASSSSTTGPETQYF.

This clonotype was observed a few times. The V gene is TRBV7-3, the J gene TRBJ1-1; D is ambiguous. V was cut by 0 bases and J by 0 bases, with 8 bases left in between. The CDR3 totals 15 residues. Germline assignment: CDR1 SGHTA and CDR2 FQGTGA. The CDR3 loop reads CASSLTPVLNTEAFF. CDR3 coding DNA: TGTGCCAGCAGCTTAACGCCGGTTCTGAACACTGAAGCTTTCTTT.

The CDR3 sequence is CASSYSRGANYGYTF. The DNA for the CDR3 is TGTGCCAGCAGTTACTCGAGGGGCGCTAACTATGGCTACACCTTC. V usage is TRBV6-2 or TRBV6-3 and J usage is TRBJ1-2; maybe TRBD1 (5 bases). This CDR3 contains 15 residues. Per the germline V gene, CDR1 is MNHEY and CDR2 is SVGEGT. The ends were cut back, 0 bases at V and 0 bases at J, with 8 bases in the middle.

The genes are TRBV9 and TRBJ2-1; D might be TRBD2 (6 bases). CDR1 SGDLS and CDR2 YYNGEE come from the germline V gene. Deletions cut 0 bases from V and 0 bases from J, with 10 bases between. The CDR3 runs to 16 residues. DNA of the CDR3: TGTGCCAGCAGCGTAGTTGGAGGGAGCTCCTACAATGAGCAGTTCTTC. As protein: CASSVVGGSSYNEQFF.

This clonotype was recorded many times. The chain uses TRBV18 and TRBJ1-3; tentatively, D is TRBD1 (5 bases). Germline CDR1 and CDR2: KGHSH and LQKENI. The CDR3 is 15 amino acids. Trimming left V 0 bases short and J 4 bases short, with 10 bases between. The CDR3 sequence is CASSPPAGPGNTIYF. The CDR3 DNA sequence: TGTGCCAGCTCACCACCGGCAGGGCCCGGAAACACCATATATTTT.

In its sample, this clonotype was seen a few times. The CDR3 coding sequence is TGTGCCAGCAGGGCGGTTGAGACCCAGTACTTC. Translated: CASRAVETQYF. The chain uses TRBV28 and TRBJ2-5; no reliable D call. The V gene's germline CDR1 is MDHEN and CDR2 SYDVKM. This CDR3 contains 11 residues. V shed 6 bases and J shed 5 bases, with 7 bases lying between them.

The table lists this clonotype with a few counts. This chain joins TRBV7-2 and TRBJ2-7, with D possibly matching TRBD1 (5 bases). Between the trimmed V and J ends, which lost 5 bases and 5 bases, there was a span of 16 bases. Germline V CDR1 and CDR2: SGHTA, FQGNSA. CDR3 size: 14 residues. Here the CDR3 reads CASSRIIQGHEQYF. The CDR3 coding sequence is TGTGCCAGCAGCCGAATTATCCAGGGCCACGAGCAGTACTTC. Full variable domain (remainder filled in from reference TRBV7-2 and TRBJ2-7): GAGVSQSPSNKVTEKGKDVELRCDPISGHTALYWYRQSLGQGLEFLIYFQGNSAPDKSGLPSDRFSAERTGGSVSTLTIQRTQQEDSAVYLCASSRIIQGHEQYFGPGTRLTVT.

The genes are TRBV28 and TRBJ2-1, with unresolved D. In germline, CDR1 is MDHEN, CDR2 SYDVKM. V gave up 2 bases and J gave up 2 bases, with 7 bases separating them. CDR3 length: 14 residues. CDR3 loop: CASSLLTAYNEQFF. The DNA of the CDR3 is TGTGCCAGCAGTTTACTAACTGCCTACAATGAGCAGTTCTTC.

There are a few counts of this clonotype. The CDR3 is CSARDSSGGAYEQYF. The CDR3 DNA follows: TGCAGTGCTAGAGATTCTAGCGGGGGAGCCTACGAGCAGTACTTC. The J gene is TRBJ2-7, the V gene TRBV20-1, with TRBD2 identical over 10 bases. From germline, CDR1 is DFQATT and CDR2 SNEGSKA (reference sequence). This CDR3 spans 15 amino acids. Trimming cost V 0 bases and J 2 bases; bases outside gene matches: 4.